The present T cell receptor beta chain was sequenced within a study of T-cell reconstitution after alpha-beta-depleted transplantation in children. General observations from the study: T-cell counts and diversity at one year following transplant were attributed mainly to newly produced T cells. For some patients, TCRbeta diversity was high at day 60 because of recipient T cells and thymic progenitors that survived. Reported findings indicate that, about two months after transplant, alpha-beta T cells came from several hundred expanded clones, which were derived from non-depleted graft cells.

Trimming removed 2 bases from V and 5 bases from J; junction bases left unmatched: 11. The CDR3 totals 17 residues. Germline CDR1 and CDR2: SGHVS and FNYEAQ. This clonotype was picked up many times. Antigen unknown. A library of TCRbeta sequences, prepared with unique molecular identifiers, was generated. TCRdb re-derived calls from the PCR reads in MiXCR, one entry per CDR3 protein. The table has 200,000 to 250,000 distinct CDR3 sequences, roughly 9.1% seen once. The source of this sequence is a male patient under 10 years old who had a stem cell transplant for acute myeloid leukemia, so the T cells may come from the graft donor. The V and J genes are TRBV7-6 and TRBJ2-5; 10 bases match TRBD2. This specimen was PBMCs, mostly from graft donor cells, taken 360 days after TCRalphabeta/CD19-depleted stem cell transplant. The CDR3 coding sequence is TGTGCCAGCAGCTTAAGCCTAGCGGGAGTTGGGGTTGAGACCCAGTACTTC. It translates to CASSLSLAGVGVETQYF.